The T cell receptor beta chain described here comes from a study of blood T cell repertoires in COVID-19. Study in general: Spain, Italy and the United States supplied samples that represented acute and convalescent COVID-19.

Per the germline V gene, CDR1 is MDHEN and CDR2 is SYDVKM. The CDR3 is made up of 14 amino acids. The ends were cut back, 7 bases at V and 2 bases at J, with 11 bases in the middle. Profiling relied on immunoSEQ multiplex PCR, and the TCRdb table lists in-frame clones only, not all of them. Of about 180,000 clones listed, roughly 80% are singletons. The receptor's source is a middle-aged woman with acute COVID-19. The source material was PBMCs or T cells enriched from blood (not recorded which). V usage is TRBV28 and J usage is TRBJ1-4; possible D gene TRBD1, 6 bases. CDR3 DNA: TGTGCCAGCAACCTAGGGGGTACTAATGAAAAACTGTTTTTT. Its translation: CASNLGGTNEKLFF.